This TCR beta chain is from a study of blood T cell repertoires in COVID-19. TCRdb keeps only in-frame clones here, not all; method: immunoSEQ multiplex PCR. The sample holds tens of thousands of clones, 80% to 90% seen once. The V gene's germline CDR1 is SNHLY and CDR2 FYNNEI. The CDR3 consists of 14 residues. V shed 6 bases, J shed 5 bases, and the junction held 9 bases outside the gene matches. Sequencing was done on a sample of peripheral blood. This receptor was taken from a man between 50 and 59 years old with acute or convalescent COVID-19. This sequence joins TRBV2 and TRBJ2-7; 8 bases agree with TRBD2. CDR3 sequence: CASRPGLVGHEQYF. CDR3 nucleotide sequence: TGTGCCAGCAGGCCGGGACTAGTTGGCCACGAGCAGTACTTC.